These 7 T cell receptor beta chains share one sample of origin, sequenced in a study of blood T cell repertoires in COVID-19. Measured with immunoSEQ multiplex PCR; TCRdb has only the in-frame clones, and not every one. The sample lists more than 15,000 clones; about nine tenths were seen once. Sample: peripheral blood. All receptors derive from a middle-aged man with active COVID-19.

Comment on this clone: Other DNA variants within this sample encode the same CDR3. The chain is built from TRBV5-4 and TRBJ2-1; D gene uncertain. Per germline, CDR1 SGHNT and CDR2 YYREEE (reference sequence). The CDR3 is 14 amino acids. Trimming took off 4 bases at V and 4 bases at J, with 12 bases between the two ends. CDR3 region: CASSPTRDYNEQFF. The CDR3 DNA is TGTGCCAGCAGCCCTACGCGAGATTACAATGAGCAGTTCTTC.

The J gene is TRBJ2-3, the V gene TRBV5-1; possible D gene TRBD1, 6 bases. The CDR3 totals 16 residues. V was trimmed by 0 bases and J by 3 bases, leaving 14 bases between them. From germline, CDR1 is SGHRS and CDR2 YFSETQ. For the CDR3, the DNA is TGCGCCAGCAGCTTGGAGGACTTAGGGGGAACAGATACGCAGTATTTT. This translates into CASSLEDLGGTDTQYF.

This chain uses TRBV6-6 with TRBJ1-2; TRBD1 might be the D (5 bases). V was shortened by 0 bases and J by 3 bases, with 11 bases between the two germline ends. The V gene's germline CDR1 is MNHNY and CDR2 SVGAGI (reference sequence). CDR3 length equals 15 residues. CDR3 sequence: CASSYSAGVDYGYTF. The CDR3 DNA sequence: TGTGCCAGCAGTTACTCAGCGGGGGTGGACTATGGCTACACCTTC.

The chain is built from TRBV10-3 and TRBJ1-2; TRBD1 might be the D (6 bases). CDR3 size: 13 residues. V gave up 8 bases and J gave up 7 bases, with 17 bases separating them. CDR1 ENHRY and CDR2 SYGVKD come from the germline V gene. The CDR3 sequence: CAIGGGLEGGYTF. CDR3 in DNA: TGTGCCATCGGCGGGGGCCTGGAGGGTGGCTACACCTTC.

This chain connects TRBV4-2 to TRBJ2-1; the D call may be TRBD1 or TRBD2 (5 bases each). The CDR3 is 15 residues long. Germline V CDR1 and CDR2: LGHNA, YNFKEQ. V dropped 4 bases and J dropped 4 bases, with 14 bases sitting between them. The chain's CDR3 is CASSPDSGPYNEQFF. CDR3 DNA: TGTGCCAGCAGCCCAGACAGCGGACCATACAATGAGCAGTTCTTC.

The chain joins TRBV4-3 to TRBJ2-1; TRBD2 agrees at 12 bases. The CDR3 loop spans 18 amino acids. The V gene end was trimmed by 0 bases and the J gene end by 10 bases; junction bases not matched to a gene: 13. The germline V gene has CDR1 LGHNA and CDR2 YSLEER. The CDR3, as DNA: TGCGCCAGCAGCCAAGAGCCAGCCTCGACTAGCGGGAGCCTCGAGCAGTTCTTC. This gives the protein CASSQEPASTSGSLEQFF.

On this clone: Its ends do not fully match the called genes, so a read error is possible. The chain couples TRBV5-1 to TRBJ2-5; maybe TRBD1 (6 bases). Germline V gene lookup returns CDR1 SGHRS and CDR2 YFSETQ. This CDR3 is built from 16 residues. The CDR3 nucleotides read TGCGCCAGCAGGTTGGGGGTGGGGGACACCCAAGAGACCCAGTACTTC. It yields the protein CASRLGVGDTQETQYF.